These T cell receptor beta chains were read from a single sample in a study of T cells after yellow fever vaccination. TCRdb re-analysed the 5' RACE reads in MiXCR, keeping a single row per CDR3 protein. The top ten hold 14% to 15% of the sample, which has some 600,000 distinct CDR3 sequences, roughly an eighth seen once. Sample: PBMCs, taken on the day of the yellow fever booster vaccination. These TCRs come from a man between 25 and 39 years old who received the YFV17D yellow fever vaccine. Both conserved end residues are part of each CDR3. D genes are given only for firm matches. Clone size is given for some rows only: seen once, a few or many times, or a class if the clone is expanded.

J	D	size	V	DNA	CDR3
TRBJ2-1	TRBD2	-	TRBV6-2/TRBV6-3	TGTGCCAGCAGGACTAGCGGGGATTACAGTGAGCAGTTCTTC	CASRTSGDYSEQFF
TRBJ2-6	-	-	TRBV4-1	TGCGCCAGCAGCCGGCTAGAACCAGCGGCCTCTGGGGCCAACGTCCTGACTTTC	CASSRLEPAASGANVLTF
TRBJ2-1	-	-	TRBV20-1	TGCAGTGCTAGGGTTCTTGCAGGGGAGTACAATGAGCAGTTCTTC	CSARVLAGEYNEQFF
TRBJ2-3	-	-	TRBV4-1	TGCGCCAGCAGCCAAGTGTACGGACCAAGCACAGATACGCAGTATTTT	CASSQVYGPSTDTQYF
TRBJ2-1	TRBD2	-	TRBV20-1	TGCAGTGCCCAGGGACTAGCTGGGGGCACTGAGCAGTTCTTC	CSAQGLAGGTEQFF
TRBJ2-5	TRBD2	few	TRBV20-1	TGCAGTGCTAGAGAGATGGGGACTAGCGGAGTCACGGAGACCCAGTACTTC	CSAREMGTSGVTETQYF
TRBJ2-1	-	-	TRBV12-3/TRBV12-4	TGTGCCTCTGGCCACGGCAATGAGCAGTTCTTC	CASGHGNEQFF
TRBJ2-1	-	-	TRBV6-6	TGTGCCAGCAGTTTTACATCCTACAATGAGCAGTTCTTC	CASSFTSYNEQFF
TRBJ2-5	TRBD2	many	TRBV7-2	TGTGCCAGCAGCTCTCCTAGCGGGAGTTCAGAGACCCAGTACTTC	CASSSPSGSSETQYF
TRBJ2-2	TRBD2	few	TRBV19	TGTGCCAGTAGTATAGAGCTAGCGGATCGCACCGGGGAGCTGTTTTTT	CASSIELADRTGELFF
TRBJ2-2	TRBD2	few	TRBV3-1	TGTGCCAGCAGCCGCGGACTAGCCGGGGAGCTGTTTTTT	CASSRGLAGELFF
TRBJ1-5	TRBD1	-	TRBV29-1	TGCAGCGTTGCCCGGGACAGGGGGCATCCCCAGCATTTT	CSVARDRGHPQHF
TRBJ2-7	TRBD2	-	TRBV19	TGTGCAAGTAGTAACGGCGGGAGTAGGTACGAGCAGTACTTC	CASSNGGSRYEQYF
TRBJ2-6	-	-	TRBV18	TGTGCCAGCTCATCATTAGCCCAGTCTGGGGCCAACGTCCTGACTTTC	CASSSLAQSGANVLTF
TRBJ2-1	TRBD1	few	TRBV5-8	TGTGCCAGCAGCCTCGCCGACAGGGGCCAGTTCTTC	CASSLADRGQFF
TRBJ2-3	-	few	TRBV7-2	TGTGCCAGCAGCTTCAAAGGGGGACCCTCAGATACGCAGTATTTT	CASSFKGGPSDTQYF
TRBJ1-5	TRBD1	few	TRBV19	TGTGCCAGTACCACCGGGACAGGCAATCAGCCCCAGCATTTT	CASTTGTGNQPQHF
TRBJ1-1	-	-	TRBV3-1	TGTGCCTCCAGCCGCGGCTGGGTGGGGAACACTGAAGCTTTCTTT	CASSRGWVGNTEAFF
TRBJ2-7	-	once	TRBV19	TGTGCCAGTAGTATTTTGGGGGGAAGCGAGCAGTACTTC	CASSILGGSEQYF
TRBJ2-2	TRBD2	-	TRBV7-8	TGTGCCATCTTAGCGGGAGGGCTAAGCGGGGAGCTGTTTTTT	CAILAGGLSGELFF
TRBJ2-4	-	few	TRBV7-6	TGTGCCAGCAGCGCCCAGGGGGGAAACATTCAGTACTTC	CASSAQGGNIQYF
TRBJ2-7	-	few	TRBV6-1	TGTGCCAGCGGCGTTAGGAGTAACTACGAGCAGTACTTC	CASGVRSNYEQYF
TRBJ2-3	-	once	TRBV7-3	TGTGCCAGCAGTAAAGGAGTCAAAGATACGCAGTATTTT	CASSKGVKDTQYF
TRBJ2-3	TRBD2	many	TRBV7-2	TGTGCCAGCAGCCCTATAGCGGGAGGGCCAGATACGCAGTATTTT	CASSPIAGGPDTQYF
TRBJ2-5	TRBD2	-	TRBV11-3	TGTGCCAGCAGCTTAAACCCAACTAGCGAGAAAGAGACCCAGTACTTC	CASSLNPTSEKETQYF
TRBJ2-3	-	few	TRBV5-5	TGTGCCAGCAGCCCCACCCCTTTTACGGATACGCAGTATTTT	CASSPTPFTDTQYF
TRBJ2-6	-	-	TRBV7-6	TGTGCCAGCAGCTTAGGGACACCAGTCTCTGGGGCCAACGTCCTGACTTTC	CASSLGTPVSGANVLTF
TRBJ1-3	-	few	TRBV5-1	TGCGCCAGCAGCTTTACGCCTGTCACCTCTGGAAACACCATATATTTT	CASSFTPVTSGNTIYF
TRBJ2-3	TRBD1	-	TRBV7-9	TGTGCCAGCAGCCGAAGCAGGGGGCAAACAGATACGCAGTATTTT	CASSRSRGQTDTQYF
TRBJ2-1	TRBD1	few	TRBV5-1	TGCGCCAGCAGCCAGGGACAGAATTACAATGAGCAGTTCTTC	CASSQGQNYNEQFF
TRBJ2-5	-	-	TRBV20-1	TGCAGTGCTAGGTCCAGCTTGGGGGAGACCCAGTACTTC	CSARSSLGETQYF
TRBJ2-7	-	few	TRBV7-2	TGTGCCAGCAGCTTAGTATGGACTGGGGCCTACGAGCAGTACTTC	CASSLVWTGAYEQYF
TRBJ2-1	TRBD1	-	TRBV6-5	TGTGCCAGCAGTTACTCTTGGGGACAGGGCAGGGGAGGGGAGTTCTTC	CASSYSWGQGRGGEFF
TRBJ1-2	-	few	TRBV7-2	TGTGCCAGCAGCGTACAGGGCTTCTATGGCTACACCTTC	CASSVQGFYGYTF
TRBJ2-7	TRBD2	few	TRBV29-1	TGCAGCGTTGAAGGTCTAGCGGGTGTAGGGGAGCAGTACTTC	CSVEGLAGVGEQYF
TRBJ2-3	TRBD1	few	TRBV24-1	TGTGCCACCCGGGGACAGGGCTCGACAGATACGCAGTATTTT	CATRGQGSTDTQYF
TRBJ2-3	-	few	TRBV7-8	TGTGCCAGCAGCTTACCCGTGACGGGAGTATTCACAGATACGCAGTATTTT	CASSLPVTGVFTDTQYF